This T cell receptor beta chain is drawn from a study of identical twins. V was shortened by 8 bases and J by 6 bases, with 14 bases between the two germline ends. The CDR3 totals 13 residues. Per the germline V gene, CDR1 is LNHDA and CDR2 is SQIVND (reference sequence). From the 5' RACE reads, TCRdb called clonotypes with MiXCR, one entry per CDR3 protein. The data hold more than 1.5 million distinct CDR3 sequences, with roughly a third observed a single time. This clonotype has just a few counts. The sequenced sample consisted of cord blood. The receptor was isolated from a newborn girl in good health. This chain links TRBV19 with TRBJ2-1; a weak D match, TRBD2 (6 bases). The CDR3: CASWEEGFNEQFF. The DNA for the CDR3 is TGTGCCAGTTGGGAGGAGGGGTTCAATGAGCAGTTCTTC.